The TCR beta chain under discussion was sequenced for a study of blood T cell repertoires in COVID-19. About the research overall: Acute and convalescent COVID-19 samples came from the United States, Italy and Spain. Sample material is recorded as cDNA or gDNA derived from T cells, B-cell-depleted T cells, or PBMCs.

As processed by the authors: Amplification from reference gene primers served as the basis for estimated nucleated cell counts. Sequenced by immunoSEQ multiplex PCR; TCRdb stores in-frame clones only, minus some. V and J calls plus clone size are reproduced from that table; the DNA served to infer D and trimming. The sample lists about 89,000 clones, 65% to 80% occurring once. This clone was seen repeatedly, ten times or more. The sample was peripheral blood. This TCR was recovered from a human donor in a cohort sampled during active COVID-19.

The CDR3, as DNA: TGTGCCAGCAGTCCACGGGACACCTTGGACGAGCAGTACTTC. Translating gives CASSPRDTLDEQYF. The J gene is TRBJ2-7, the V gene TRBV27, with a possible D match to TRBD1 (6 bases). Germline V gene lookup returns CDR1 MNHEY and CDR2 SMNVEV (reference sequence). Deletions cut 5 bases from V and 5 bases from J, with 16 bases between. The CDR3 totals 14 residues.